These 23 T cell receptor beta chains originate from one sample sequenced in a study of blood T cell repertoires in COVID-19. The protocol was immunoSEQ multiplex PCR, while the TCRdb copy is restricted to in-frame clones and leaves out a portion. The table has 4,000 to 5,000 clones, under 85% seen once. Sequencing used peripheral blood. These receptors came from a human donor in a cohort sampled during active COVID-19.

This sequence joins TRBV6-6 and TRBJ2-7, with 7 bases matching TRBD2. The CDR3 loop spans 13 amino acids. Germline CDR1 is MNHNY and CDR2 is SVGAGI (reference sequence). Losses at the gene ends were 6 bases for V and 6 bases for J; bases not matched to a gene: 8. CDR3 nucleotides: TGTGCCAGCAGGCGCCAGGGAGGGAGCGAGCAGTACTTC. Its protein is CASRRQGGSEQYF.

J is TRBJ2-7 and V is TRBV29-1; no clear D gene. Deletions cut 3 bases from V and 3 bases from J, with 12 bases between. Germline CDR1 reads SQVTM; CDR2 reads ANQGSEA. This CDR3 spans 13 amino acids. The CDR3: CSVDLAGGYEQYF. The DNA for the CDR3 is TGCAGCGTTGATCTTGCAGGTGGCTACGAGCAGTACTTC.

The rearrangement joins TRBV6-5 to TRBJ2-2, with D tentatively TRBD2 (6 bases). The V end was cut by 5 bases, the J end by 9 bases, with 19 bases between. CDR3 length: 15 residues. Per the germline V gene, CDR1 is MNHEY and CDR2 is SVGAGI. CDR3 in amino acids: CASSPQGLMVWELFF. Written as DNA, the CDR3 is TGTGCCAGCAGTCCCCAGGGACTGATGGTGTGGGAGCTGTTTTTT.

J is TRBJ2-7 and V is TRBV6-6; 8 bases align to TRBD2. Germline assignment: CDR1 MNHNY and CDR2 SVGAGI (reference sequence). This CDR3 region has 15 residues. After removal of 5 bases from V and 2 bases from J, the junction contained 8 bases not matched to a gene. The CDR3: CASSAPGLEAYEQYF. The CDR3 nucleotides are TGTGCCAGCAGTGCACCGGGACTAGAGGCCTACGAGCAGTACTTC.

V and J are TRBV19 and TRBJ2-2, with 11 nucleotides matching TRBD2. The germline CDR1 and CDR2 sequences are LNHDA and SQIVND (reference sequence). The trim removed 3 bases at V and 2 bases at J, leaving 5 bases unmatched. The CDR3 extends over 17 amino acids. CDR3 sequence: CASSMVGLAANTGELFF. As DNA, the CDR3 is TGTGCCAGTAGTATGGTGGGACTAGCGGCTAACACCGGGGAGCTGTTTTTT.

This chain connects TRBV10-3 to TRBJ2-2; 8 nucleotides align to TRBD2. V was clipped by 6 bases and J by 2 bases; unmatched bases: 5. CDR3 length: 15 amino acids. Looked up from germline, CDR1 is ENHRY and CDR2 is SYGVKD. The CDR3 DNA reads TGTGCCATCAGGCCCAGCGGGGGTAACACCGGGGAGCTGTTTTTT. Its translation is CAIRPSGGNTGELFF.

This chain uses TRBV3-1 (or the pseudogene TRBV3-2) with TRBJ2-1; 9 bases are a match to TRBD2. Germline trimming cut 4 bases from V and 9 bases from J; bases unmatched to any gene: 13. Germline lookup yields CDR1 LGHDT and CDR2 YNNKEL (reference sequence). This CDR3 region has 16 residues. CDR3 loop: CASSLPSASGDPEQFF. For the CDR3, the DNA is TGTGCCAGCAGCCTGCCTAGCGCTAGCGGGGACCCTGAGCAGTTCTTC.

In DNA, the CDR3 is TGTGCCAGCGGGGGACTGTTGTGGAGTGGCTACACCTTC. This codes for CASGGLLWSGYTF. V usage is TRBV2 and J usage is TRBJ1-2, with D possibly TRBD1 on 5 matching bases. This CDR3 has 13 residues. CDR1 and CDR2 from the germline V gene are SNHLY and FYNNEI. Trimming cost V 8 bases and J 7 bases, with 17 bases left between them.

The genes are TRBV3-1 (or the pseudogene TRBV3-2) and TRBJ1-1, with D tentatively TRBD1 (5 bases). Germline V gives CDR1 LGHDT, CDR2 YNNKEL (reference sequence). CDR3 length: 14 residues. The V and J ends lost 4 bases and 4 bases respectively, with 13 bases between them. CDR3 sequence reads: CASSPGHRATEAFF. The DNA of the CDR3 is TGTGCCAGCAGCCCAGGACATCGCGCCACTGAAGCTTTCTTT.

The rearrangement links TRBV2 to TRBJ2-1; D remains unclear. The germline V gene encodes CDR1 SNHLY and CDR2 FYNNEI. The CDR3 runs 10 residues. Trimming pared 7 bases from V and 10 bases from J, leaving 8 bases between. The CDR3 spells CASTGYEQFF. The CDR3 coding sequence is TGTGCCAGCACCGGTTACGAGCAGTTCTTC.

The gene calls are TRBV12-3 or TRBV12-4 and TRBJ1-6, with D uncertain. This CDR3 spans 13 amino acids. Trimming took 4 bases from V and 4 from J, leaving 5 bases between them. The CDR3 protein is CASSSGYNSPLHF. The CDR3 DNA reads TGTGCCAGCAGTTCGGGGTATAATTCACCCCTCCACTTT.

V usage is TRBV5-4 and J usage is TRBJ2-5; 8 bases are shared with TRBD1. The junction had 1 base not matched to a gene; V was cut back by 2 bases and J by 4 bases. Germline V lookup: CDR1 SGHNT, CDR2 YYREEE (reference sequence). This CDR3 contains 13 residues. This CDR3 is CASSFGQGETQYF. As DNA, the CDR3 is TGTGCCAGCAGCTTCGGACAGGGAGAGACCCAGTACTTC.

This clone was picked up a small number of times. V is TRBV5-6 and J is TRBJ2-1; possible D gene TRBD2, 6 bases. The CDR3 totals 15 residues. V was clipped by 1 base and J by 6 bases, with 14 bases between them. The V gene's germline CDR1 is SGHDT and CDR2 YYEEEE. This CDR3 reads CASSLWPLGGNEQFF. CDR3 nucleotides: TGTGCCAGCAGCTTGTGGCCCTTGGGAGGCAATGAGCAGTTCTTC.

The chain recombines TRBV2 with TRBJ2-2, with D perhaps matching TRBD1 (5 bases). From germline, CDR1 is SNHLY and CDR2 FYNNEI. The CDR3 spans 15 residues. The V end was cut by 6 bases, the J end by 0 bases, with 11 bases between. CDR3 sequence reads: CASRRQSANTGELFF. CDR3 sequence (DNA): TGTGCCAGCAGACGACAGTCCGCGAACACCGGGGAGCTGTTTTTT.

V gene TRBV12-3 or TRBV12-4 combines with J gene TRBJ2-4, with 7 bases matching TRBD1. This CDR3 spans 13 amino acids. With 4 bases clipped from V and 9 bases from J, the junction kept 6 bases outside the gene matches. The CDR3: CASSWTGEIIQYF. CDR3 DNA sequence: TGTGCCAGCAGTTGGACAGGTGAAATCATTCAGTACTTC.

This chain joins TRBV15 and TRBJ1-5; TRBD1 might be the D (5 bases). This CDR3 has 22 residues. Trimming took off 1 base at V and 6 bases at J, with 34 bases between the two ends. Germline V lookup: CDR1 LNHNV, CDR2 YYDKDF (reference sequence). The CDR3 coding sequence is TGTGCCACCAGCAGAGTTAGGCTCGTCGGAAGGGGCCTCCTTACCCCCAGTCAGCCCCAGCATTTT. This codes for CATSRVRLVGRGLLTPSQPQHF.

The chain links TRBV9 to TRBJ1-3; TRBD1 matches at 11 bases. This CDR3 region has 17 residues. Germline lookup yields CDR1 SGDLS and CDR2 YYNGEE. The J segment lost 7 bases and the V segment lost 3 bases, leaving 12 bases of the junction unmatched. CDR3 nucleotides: TGTGCCAGCAGCGCTCGCGCGGACAGGGGGCTGGGGAACACCATATATTTT. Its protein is CASSARADRGLGNTIYF. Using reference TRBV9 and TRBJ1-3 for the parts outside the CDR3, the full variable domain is DSGVTQTPKHLITATGQRVTLRCSPRSGDLSVYWYQQSLDQGLQFLIQYYNGEERAKGNILERFSAQQFPDLHSELNLSSLELGDSALYFCASSARADRGLGNTIYFGEGSWLTVV.

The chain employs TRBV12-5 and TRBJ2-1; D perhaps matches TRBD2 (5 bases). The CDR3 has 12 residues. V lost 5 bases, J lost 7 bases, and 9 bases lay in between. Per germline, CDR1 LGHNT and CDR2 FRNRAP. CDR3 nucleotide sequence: TGTGCTAGTGGTCAAAGGGAGAATGAGCAGTTCTTC. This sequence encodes CASGQRENEQFF.

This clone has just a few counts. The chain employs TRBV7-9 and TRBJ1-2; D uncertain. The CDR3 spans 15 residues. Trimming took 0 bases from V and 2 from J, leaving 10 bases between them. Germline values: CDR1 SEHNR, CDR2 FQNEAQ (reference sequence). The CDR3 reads CASSLAEALNYGYTF. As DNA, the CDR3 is TGTGCCAGCAGCTTAGCGGAGGCTCTAAACTATGGCTACACCTTC.

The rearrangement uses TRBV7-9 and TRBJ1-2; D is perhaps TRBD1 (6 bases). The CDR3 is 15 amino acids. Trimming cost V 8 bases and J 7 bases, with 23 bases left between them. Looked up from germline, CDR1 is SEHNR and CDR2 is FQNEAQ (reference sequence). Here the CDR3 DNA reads TGTGCCAGCGAACCAGTCTGGGGGCGATTTTCTGGCTACACCTTC. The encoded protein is CASEPVWGRFSGYTF.

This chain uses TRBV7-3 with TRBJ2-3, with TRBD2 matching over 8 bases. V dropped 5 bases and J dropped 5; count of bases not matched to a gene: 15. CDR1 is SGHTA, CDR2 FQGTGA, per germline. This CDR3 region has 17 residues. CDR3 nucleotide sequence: TGTGCCAGCAGCCCTAGAGGACTAGCACTGGCGGGAGATACGCAGTATTTT. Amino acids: CASSPRGLALAGDTQYF.

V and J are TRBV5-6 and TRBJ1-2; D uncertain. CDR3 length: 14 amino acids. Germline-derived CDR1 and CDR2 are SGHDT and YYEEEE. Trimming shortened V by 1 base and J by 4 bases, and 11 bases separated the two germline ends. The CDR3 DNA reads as TGTGCCAGCAGCTTGAGAGGGAGTATCTATGGCTACACCTTC. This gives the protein CASSLRGSIYGYTF.

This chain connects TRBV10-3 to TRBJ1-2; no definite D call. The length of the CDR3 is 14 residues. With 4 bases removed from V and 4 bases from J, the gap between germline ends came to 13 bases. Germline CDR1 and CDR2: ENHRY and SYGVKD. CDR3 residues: CAISAQLELYGYTF. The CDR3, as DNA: TGTGCCATCAGTGCACAGTTAGAGCTCTATGGCTACACCTTC.